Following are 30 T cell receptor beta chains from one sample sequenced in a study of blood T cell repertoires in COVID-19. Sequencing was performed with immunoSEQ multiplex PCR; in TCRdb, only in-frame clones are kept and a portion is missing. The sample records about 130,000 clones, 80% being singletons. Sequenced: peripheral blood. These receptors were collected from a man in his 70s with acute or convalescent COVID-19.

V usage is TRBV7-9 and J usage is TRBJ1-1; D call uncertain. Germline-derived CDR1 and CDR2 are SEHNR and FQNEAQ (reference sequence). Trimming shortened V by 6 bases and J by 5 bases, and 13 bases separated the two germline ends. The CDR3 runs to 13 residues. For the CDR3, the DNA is TGTGCCAGCAGTGATCAGATCCGAACTGAAGCTTTCTTT. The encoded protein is CASSDQIRTEAFF.

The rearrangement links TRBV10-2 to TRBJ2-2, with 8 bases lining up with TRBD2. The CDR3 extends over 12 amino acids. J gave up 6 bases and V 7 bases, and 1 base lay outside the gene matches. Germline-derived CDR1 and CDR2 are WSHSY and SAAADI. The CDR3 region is CASNGGAGELFF. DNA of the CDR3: TGCGCCAGCAACGGGGGGGCCGGGGAGCTGTTTTTT.

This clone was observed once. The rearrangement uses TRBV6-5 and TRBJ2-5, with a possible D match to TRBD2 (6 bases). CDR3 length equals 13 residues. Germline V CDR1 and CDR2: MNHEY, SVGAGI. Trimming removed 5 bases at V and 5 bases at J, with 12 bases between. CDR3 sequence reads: CASSRTNPETQYF. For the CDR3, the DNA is TGTGCCAGCAGTCGGACTAATCCGGAGACCCAGTACTTC.

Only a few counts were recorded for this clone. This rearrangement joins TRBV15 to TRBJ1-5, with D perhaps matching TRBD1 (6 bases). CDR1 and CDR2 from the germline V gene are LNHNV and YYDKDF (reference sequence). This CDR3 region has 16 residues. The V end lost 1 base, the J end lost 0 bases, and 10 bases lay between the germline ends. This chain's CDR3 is CATSRGGTYSNQPQHF. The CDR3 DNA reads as TGTGCCACCAGCAGAGGGGGGACATATAGCAATCAGCCCCAGCATTTT.

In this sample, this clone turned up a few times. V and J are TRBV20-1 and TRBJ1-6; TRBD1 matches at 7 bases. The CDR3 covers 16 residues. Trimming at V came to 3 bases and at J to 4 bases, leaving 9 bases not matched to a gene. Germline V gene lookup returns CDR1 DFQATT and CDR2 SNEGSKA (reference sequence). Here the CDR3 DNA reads TGCAGTGCTAGTACAGCAGGGGGAAATTATAATTCACCCCTCCACTTT. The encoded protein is CSASTAGGNYNSPLHF.

The CDR3 is CASSTEPQRGGNEQFF. In nucleotides, the CDR3 is TGTGCCAGCAGTACCGAACCCCAGCGGGGGGGCAATGAGCAGTTCTTC. This chain connects TRBV2 to TRBJ2-1, with 10 bases identical to TRBD2. There are 16 residues in the CDR3. V was clipped by 5 bases and J by 6 bases; unmatched bases: 10. Germline V gene data show CDR1 as SNHLY and CDR2 as FYNNEI.

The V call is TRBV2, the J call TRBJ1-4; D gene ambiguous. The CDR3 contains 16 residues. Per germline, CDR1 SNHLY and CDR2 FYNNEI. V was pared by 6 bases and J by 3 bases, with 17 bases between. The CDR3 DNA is TGTGCCAGCAGCTGGACTGAGGTTGCAGCTAATGAAAAACTGTTTTTT. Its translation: CASSWTEVAANEKLFF.

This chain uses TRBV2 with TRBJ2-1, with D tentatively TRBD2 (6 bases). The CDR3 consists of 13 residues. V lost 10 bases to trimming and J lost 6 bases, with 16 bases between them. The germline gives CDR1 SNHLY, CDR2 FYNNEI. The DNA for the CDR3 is TGTGCCACCGGGGGTCAGGACATCAATGAGCAGTTCTTC. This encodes CATGGQDINEQFF.

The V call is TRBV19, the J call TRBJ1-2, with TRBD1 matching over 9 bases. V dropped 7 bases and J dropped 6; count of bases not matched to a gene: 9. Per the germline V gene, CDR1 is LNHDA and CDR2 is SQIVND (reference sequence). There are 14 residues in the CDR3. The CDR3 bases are TGTGCCAGTAATTTTGACAGGGGGTATGATGGCTACACCTTC. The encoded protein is CASNFDRGYDGYTF.

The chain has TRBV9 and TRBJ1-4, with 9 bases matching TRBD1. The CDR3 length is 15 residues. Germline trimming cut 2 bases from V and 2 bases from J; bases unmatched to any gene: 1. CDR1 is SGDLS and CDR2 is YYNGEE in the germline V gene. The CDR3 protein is CASSVGTGTNEKLFF. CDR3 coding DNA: TGTGCCAGCAGCGTCGGGACAGGGACTAATGAAAAACTGTTTTTT.

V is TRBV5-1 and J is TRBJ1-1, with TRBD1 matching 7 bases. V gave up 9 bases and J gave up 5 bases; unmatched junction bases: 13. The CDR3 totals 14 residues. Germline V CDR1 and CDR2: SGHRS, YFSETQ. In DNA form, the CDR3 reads TGCGCCACCACACGACGAGGGGGCTCGACTGAAGCTTTCTTT. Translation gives CATTRRGGSTEAFF.

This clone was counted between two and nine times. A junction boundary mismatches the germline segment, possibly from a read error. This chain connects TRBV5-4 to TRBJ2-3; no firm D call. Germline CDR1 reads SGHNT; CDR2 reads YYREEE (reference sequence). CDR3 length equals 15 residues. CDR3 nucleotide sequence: TGTGCCAGCAGTTTGGACCCCGCGAGCACAGATACGCAGTATTTT. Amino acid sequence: CASSLDPASTDTQYF.

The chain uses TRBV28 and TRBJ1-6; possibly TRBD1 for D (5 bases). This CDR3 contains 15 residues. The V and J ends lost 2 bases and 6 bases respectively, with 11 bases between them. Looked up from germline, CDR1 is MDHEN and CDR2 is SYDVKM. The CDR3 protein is CASSLIRQGNSPLHF. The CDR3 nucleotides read TGTGCCAGCAGTTTAATCCGGCAGGGTAATTCACCCCTCCACTTT.

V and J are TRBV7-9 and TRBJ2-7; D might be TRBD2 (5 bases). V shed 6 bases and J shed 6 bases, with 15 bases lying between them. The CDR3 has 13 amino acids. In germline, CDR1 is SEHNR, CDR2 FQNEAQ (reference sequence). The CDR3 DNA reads TGTGCCAGCAGTTCAACTAGTGTCTCCGAGCAGTACTTC. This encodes CASSSTSVSEQYF.

DNA for the CDR3: TGTGCCAGCAGCCCATACTCCCGGACAGGGGGCGACTATGGCTACACCTTC. It encodes CASSPYSRTGGDYGYTF. V usage is TRBV7-2 and J usage is TRBJ1-2, with 11 nucleotides matching TRBD1. The ends lost 5 bases at V and 3 bases at J; junction bases unmatched: 11. From germline, CDR1 is SGHTA and CDR2 FQGNSA. The CDR3 is 17 amino acids.

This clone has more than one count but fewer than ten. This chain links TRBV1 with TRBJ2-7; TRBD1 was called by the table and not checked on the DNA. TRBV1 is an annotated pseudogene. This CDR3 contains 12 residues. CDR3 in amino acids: CTLDRMTYEQYF. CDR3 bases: TGCACCCTGGACAGGATGACCTACGAGCAGTACTTC.

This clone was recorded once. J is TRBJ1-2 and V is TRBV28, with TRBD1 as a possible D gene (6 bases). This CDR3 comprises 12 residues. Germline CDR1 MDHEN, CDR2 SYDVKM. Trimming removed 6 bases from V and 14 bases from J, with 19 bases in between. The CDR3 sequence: CASRLRGGGSTF. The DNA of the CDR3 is TGTGCCAGCAGGTTGCGGGGGGGCGGCTCGACCTTC.

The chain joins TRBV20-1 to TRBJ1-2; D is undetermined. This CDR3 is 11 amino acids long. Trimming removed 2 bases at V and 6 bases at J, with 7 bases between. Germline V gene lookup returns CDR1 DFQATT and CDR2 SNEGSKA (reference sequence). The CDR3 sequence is CSARPLDGYTF. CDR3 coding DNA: TGCAGTGCTAGACCATTAGATGGCTACACCTTC.

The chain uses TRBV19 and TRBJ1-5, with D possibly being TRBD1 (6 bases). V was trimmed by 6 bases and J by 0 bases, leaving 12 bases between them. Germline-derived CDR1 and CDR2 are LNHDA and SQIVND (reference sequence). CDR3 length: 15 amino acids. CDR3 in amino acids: CASRATGYSNQPQHF. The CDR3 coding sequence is TGTGCCAGTAGGGCAACAGGGTATAGCAATCAGCCCCAGCATTTT.

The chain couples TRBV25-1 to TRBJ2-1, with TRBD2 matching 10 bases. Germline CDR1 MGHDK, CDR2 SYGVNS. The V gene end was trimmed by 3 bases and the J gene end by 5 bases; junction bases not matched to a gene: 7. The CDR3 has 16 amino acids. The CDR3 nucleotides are TGTGCCAGCAGTGAGTCTAGCGGGGGTCTCGACAATGAGCAGTTCTTC. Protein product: CASSESSGGLDNEQFF.

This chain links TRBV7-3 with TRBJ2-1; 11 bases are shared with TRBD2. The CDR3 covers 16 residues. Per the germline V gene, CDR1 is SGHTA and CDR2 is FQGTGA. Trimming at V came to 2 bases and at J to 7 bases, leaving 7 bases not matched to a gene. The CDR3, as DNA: TGTGCCAGCAGCTTATTTAGCGGGGGGGCACGGAATGAGCAGTTCTTC. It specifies CASSLFSGGARNEQFF.

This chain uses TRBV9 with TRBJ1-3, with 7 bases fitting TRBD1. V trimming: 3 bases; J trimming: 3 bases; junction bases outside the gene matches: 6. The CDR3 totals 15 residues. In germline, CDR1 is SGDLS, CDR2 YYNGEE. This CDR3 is CASSGTGTVGNTIYF. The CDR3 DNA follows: TGTGCCAGCAGCGGCACCGGGACAGTTGGAAACACCATATATTTT.

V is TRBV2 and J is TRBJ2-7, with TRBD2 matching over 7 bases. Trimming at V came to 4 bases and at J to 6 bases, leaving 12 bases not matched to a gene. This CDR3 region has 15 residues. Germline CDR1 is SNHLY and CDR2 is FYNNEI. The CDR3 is CASSVSGTILPEQYF. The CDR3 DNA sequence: TGTGCCAGCAGTGTTTCCGGGACTATCCTTCCCGAGCAGTACTTC.

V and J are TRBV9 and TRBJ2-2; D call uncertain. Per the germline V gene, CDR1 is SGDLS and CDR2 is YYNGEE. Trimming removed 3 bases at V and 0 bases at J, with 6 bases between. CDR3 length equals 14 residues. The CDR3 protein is CASSARANTGELFF. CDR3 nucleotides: TGTGCCAGCAGCGCCCGAGCGAACACCGGGGAGCTGTTTTTT.

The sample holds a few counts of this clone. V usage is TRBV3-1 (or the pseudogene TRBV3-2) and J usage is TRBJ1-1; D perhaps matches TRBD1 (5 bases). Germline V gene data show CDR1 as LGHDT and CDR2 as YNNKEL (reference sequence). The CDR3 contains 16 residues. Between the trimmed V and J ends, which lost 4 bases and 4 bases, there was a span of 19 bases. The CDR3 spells CASSRSSSGGGTEAFF. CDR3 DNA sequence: TGTGCCAGCAGCCGGTCCTCGTCTGGGGGAGGCACTGAAGCTTTCTTT.

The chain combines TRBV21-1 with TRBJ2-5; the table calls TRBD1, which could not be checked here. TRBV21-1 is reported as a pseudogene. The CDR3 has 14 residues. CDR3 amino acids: CASSRTGDQETQYF. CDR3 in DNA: TGTGCCAGCAGCAGAACAGGGGACCAAGAGACCCAGTACTTC.

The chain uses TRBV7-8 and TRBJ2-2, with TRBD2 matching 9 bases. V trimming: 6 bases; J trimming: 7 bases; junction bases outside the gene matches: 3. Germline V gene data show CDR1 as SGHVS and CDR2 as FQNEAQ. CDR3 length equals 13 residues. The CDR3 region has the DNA TGTGCCAGCAGTGCTAGCGGGGTCGGGGAGCTGTTTTTT. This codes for CASSASGVGELFF.

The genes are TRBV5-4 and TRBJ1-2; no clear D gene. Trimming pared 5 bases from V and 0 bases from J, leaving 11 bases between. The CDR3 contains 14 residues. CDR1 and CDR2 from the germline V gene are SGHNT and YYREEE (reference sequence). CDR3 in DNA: TGTGCCAGCAGTCCTCGGGGAACTAACTATGGCTACACCTTC. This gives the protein CASSPRGTNYGYTF.

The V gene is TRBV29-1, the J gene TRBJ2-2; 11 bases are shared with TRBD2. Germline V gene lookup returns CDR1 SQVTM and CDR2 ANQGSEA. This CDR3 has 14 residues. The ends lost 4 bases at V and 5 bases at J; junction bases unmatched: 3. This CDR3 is CSVGPSGGTGELFF. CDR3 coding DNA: TGCAGCGTTGGACCTAGCGGGGGGACCGGGGAGCTGTTTTTT.

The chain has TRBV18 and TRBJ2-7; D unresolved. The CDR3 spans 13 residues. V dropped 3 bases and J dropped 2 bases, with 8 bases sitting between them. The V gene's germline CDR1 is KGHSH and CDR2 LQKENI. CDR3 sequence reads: CASSPLLTYEQYF. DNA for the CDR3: TGTGCCAGCTCACCCTTGCTAACCTACGAGCAGTACTTC.